The subject of this entry is one T cell receptor beta chain. Its antigen is not identified. This sample is drawn from a study of blood T cells in healthy people across ages. Study overall: About one barcoded beta molecule was captured per two T cells (by template switching).

There were at least 5.5 micrograms of total RNA extracted from every sample. Through a sample-barcoded 5' primer and a J-beta primer mix, a second PCR was run for 7 to 11 cycles. TCRdb re-analysed the 5' RACE reads in MiXCR, keeping a single row per CDR3 protein. Seen here are fewer than 900,000 distinct CDR3 sequences, more than 40% observed once, and the top ten hold under 25%. The germline gives CDR1 MNHNS, CDR2 SASEGT. This CDR3 is built from 16 residues. Trimming shortened V by 5 bases and J by 0 bases, and 14 bases separated the two germline ends. Study observations and caveats: The lack of PBMC sorting stopped any conclusive naive versus antigen-experienced comparison. Researchers deemed the diversity estimates from one million T cells underestimates.

The sequencing input was blood. The sequence was collected from a woman aged 55-75 years in good health. The V and J genes are TRBV6-1 and TRBJ2-1; D not certain. Here the CDR3 reads CASSRSWGGSYNEQFF. CDR3 sequence (DNA): TGTGCCAGCAGTCGCAGTTGGGGTGGCTCCTACAATGAGCAGTTCTTC.